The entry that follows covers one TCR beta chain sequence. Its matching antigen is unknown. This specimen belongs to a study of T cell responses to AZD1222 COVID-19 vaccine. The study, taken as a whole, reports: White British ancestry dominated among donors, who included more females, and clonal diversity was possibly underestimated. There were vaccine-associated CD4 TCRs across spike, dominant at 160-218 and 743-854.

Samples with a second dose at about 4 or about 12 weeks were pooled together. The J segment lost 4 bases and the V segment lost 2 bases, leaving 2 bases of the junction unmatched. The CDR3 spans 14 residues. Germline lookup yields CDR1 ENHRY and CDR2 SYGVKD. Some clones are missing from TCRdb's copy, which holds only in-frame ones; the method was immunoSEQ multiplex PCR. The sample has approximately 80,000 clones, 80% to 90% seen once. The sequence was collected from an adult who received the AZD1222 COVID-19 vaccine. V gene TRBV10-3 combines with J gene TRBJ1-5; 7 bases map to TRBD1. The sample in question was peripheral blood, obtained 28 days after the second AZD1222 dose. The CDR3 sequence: CAISEGTVNQPQHF. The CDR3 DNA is TGTGCCATCAGTGAGGGGACAGTTAATCAGCCCCAGCATTTT.